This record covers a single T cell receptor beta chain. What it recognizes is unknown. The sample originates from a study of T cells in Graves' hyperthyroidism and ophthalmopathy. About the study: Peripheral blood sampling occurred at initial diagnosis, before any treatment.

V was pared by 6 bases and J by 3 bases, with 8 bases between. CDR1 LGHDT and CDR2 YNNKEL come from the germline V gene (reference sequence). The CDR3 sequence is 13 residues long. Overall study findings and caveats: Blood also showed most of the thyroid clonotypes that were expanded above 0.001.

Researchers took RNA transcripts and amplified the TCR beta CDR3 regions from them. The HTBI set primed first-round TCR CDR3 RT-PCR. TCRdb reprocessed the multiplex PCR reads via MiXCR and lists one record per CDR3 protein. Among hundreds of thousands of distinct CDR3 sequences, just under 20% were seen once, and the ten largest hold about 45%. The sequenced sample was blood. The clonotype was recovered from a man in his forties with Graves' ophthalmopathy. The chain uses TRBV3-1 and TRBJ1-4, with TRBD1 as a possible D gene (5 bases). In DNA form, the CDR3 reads TGTGCCAGCAGTAGGGGTTCTAATGAAAAACTGTTTTTT. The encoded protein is CASSRGSNEKLFF.